The 22 T cell receptor beta chains below were found in one sample sequenced in a study of CD8 T cells in ankylosing spondylitis. General observations from the study: Apparently characteristic of ankylosing spondylitis blood was a TCR beta motif (about eight highly homologous variants).

TCRdb reprocessed the 5' RACE reads via MiXCR and lists one record per CDR3 protein. The sample lists hundreds of thousands of distinct CDR3 sequences, 12% seen once, with less than 0.65% in the top ten. These receptors' targets are unknown. Material: blood, either unsorted or a sorted T cell fraction (not recorded which). These receptors all come from a male donor with ankylosing spondylitis.

In its sample, this clonotype was seen a few times. This chain links TRBV20-1 with TRBJ1-2; D gene uncertain. CDR1 and CDR2 from the germline V gene are DFQATT and SNEGSKA (reference sequence). This CDR3 has 13 amino acids. Trimming pared 7 bases from V and 2 bases from J, leaving 14 bases between. The CDR3 is CSVADQPNYGYTF. The DNA for the CDR3 is TGCAGTGTCGCCGACCAACCAAACTATGGCTACACCTTC.

This clonotype has ten or more counts. This chain links TRBV5-6 with TRBJ2-1; 8 bases agree with TRBD1. CDR1 is SGHDT, CDR2 YYEEEE, per germline. CDR3 length: 18 amino acids. J lost 4 bases, V lost 1 base, and 13 bases had no gene match. The CDR3 is CASSLQDRVIYGYNEQFF. The CDR3, as DNA: TGTGCCAGCAGCTTGCAGGACAGGGTAATTTATGGGTACAATGAGCAGTTCTTC.

The chain has TRBV7-6 and TRBJ2-5; 10 bases are a match to TRBD2. This CDR3 spans 15 amino acids. The V gene's germline CDR1 is SGHVS and CDR2 FNYEAQ. V lost 4 bases to trimming and J lost 5 bases; unmatched junction nucleotides: 7. The CDR3, as DNA: TGTGCCAGCAGCTGGGCCGGGACTAGCGTGGAGACCCAGTACTTC. It encodes CASSWAGTSVETQYF.

This clonotype has more than one count but fewer than ten. The chain links TRBV4-2 to TRBJ2-1; D not resolved. The V end lost 0 bases, the J end lost 0 bases, and 24 bases lay between the germline ends. CDR1 and CDR2 (germline): LGHNA, YNFKEQ. The CDR3 covers 21 residues. The CDR3, as DNA: TGTGCCAGCAGCCAAGAAGGGCCGACTGGTAATTACCCGAGCTCCTACAATGAGCAGTTCTTC. Amino acid sequence: CASSQEGPTGNYPSSYNEQFF.

This chain connects TRBV20-1 to TRBJ2-5, with 9 bases fitting TRBD2. This CDR3 region has 18 residues. Germline V gives CDR1 DFQATT, CDR2 SNEGSKA (reference sequence). With V trimmed by 5 bases and J by 0 bases, 16 bases remained unmatched. CDR3 protein: CSAHLPLNAGGNQETQYF. The CDR3 coding sequence is TGCAGTGCTCATCTTCCATTGAACGCGGGAGGGAACCAAGAGACCCAGTACTTC.

In this sample, this clonotype turned up a few times. The rearrangement joins TRBV27 to TRBJ1-1; possible D gene TRBD1, 6 bases. This CDR3 is 14 amino acids long. The germline gives CDR1 MNHEY, CDR2 SMNVEV (reference sequence). V shed 5 bases and J shed 4 bases, with 14 bases lying between them. CDR3 coding DNA: TGTGCCAGCAGTCTCCACAGGGATCTCACTGAAGCTTTCTTT. It translates to CASSLHRDLTEAFF.

This clonotype was seen at least ten times. The gene calls are TRBV11-2 and TRBJ2-5; D remains unclear. V was trimmed by 4 bases and J by 0 bases, leaving 21 bases between them. This CDR3 comprises 18 residues. Germline CDR1 SGHAT, CDR2 FQNNGV. CDR3 sequence reads: CASSYIPGLSGHQETQYF. The CDR3 DNA sequence: TGTGCCAGCAGCTACATACCGGGTCTATCTGGACACCAAGAGACCCAGTACTTC.

This clonotype was detected many times. This chain connects TRBV7-9 to TRBJ2-7, with 8 nucleotides matching TRBD1. CDR1 is SEHNR, CDR2 FQNEAQ, per germline (reference sequence). The CDR3 extends over 14 amino acids. The junction had 5 bases not matched to a gene; V was cut back by 5 bases and J by 2 bases. Here the CDR3 DNA reads TGTGCCAGCAGCGTAGACAGGGGCACCTACGAGCAGTACTTC. It yields the protein CASSVDRGTYEQYF.

This clonotype was counted ten times or more. The chain joins TRBV7-2 to TRBJ1-6; no reliable D call. The germline V gene encodes CDR1 SGHTA and CDR2 FQGNSA. Trimming took 1 base from V and 7 from J, leaving 2 bases between them. The CDR3 sequence is 12 residues long. The DNA of the CDR3 is TGTGCCAGCAGCTTAGACAATTCACCCCTCCACTTT. Protein: CASSLDNSPLHF. Looking up the rest from reference TRBV7-2 and TRBJ1-6 gives the full variable domain: GAGVSQSPSNKVTEKGKDVELRCDPISGHTALYWYRQSLGQGLEFLIYFQGNSAPDKSGLPSDRFSAERTGGSVSTLTIQRTQQEDSAVYLCASSLDNSPLHFGNGTRLTVT.

The chain joins TRBV15 to TRBJ2-1; no clear D. This CDR3 region has 14 residues. The germline V gene encodes CDR1 LNHNV and CDR2 YYDKDF (reference sequence). The V end was cut by 0 bases, the J end by 8 bases, with 11 bases between. Here the CDR3 DNA reads TGTGCCACCAGCAGAGATACCAGCCCCGATGAGCAGTTCTTC. Its protein is CATSRDTSPDEQFF.

The sample holds a few counts of this clonotype. The gene calls are TRBV6-5 and TRBJ2-1, with a possible D match to TRBD2 (6 bases). Germline V gene data show CDR1 as MNHEY and CDR2 as SVGAGI. Trimming cost V 4 bases and J 9 bases, with 16 bases left between them. This CDR3 contains 14 residues. The CDR3 bases are TGTGCCAGCAGTTTTCCGGGACTCTCTCGTGAGCAGTTCTTC. Protein sequence: CASSFPGLSREQFF.

J is TRBJ2-1 and V is TRBV5-1, with D possibly being TRBD2 (7 bases). Trimming stripped 7 bases from V and 5 bases from J, with 16 bases between. Germline V gives CDR1 SGHRS, CDR2 YFSETQ. The CDR3 has 14 residues. CDR3 amino acids: CASGSSGDNNEQFF. The CDR3 DNA reads as TGCGCCAGCGGGTCCAGCGGGGACAACAATGAGCAGTTCTTC.

This clonotype occurred a few times. CDR3 protein: CASRRGEGEKLFF. CDR3 bases: TGTGCCAGCAGGAGGGGGGAAGGTGAAAAACTGTTTTTT. The chain carries TRBV25-1 and TRBJ1-4; tentative D call: TRBD1 (6 bases). V was shortened by 6 bases and J by 7 bases, with 12 bases between the two germline ends. The CDR3 totals 13 residues. Germline V gene lookup returns CDR1 MGHDK and CDR2 SYGVNS.

This clonotype has more than one count but fewer than ten. The rearrangement joins TRBV15 to TRBJ2-3, with 7 positions matching TRBD1. The germline gives CDR1 LNHNV, CDR2 YYDKDF (reference sequence). V trimming: 0 bases; J trimming: 0 bases; junction bases outside the gene matches: 9. CDR3 size: 18 residues. The CDR3 here is CATSRERQGSTSTDTQYF. The CDR3 DNA sequence: TGTGCCACCAGCAGAGAGAGACAGGGCTCCACTAGCACAGATACGCAGTATTTT.

This clonotype appeared many times. The genes are TRBV12-3 or TRBV12-4 and TRBJ1-2; D is perhaps TRBD1 (5 bases). The CDR3 extends over 14 amino acids. The V gene lost 7 bases and the J gene lost 6 bases, with 18 bases spanning the gap. Written as DNA, the CDR3 is TGTGCCAGCACCAGGGACTTACGGCCCAATGGCTACACCTTC. The encoded protein is CASTRDLRPNGYTF.

This clonotype appeared a few times. CDR3 nucleotides: TGTGCCATCAGTGAGGCCTATAAGGAAAAACTGTTTTTT. Its protein is CAISEAYKEKLFF. The chain links TRBV10-3 to TRBJ1-4; D gene unclear. The CDR3 totals 13 residues. Germline CDR1 is ENHRY and CDR2 is SYGVKD. V was trimmed by 2 bases and J by 8 bases, leaving 9 bases between them.

The chain carries TRBV10-3 and TRBJ1-5; TRBD1 aligns across 7 bases. The ends lost 3 bases at V and 6 bases at J; junction bases unmatched: 8. CDR1 is ENHRY, CDR2 SYGVKD, per germline. The CDR3 is 15 amino acids. The chain's CDR3 is CAISEAQGVAQPQHF. CDR3 nucleotides: TGTGCCATCAGTGAAGCGCAGGGGGTGGCTCAGCCCCAGCATTTT.

This clonotype has a count of ten or more. The chain employs TRBV29-1 and TRBJ1-3; D is possibly TRBD1 (5 bases). V was trimmed by 1 base and J by 0 bases, leaving 7 bases between them. The CDR3 has 14 amino acids. Looked up from germline, CDR1 is SQVTM and CDR2 is ANQGSEA. For the CDR3, the DNA is TGCAGCGTTGAAGGGGGCGCCTCTGGAAACACCATATATTTT. Amino acid sequence: CSVEGGASGNTIYF. Filled out from reference TRBV29-1 and TRBJ1-3, the complete variable domain reads SAVISQKPSRDICQRGTSLTIQCQVDSQVTMMFWYRQQPGQSLTLIATANQGSEATYESGFVIDKFPISRPNLTFSTLTVSNMSPEDSSIYLCSVEGGASGNTIYFGEGSWLTVV.

This chain uses TRBV4-2 with TRBJ2-5, with D possibly being TRBD1 or TRBD2 (5 bases each). V was trimmed by 4 bases and J by 1 base, leaving 13 bases between them. CDR1 LGHNA and CDR2 YNFKEQ come from the germline V gene. This CDR3 is 15 amino acids long. CDR3 nucleotides: TGTGCCAGCAGCCTTACCGGGACCCCCCAAGAGACCCAGTACTTC. It translates to CASSLTGTPQETQYF.

This clonotype occurred many times. CDR3 sequence: CASSPWTHSGANVLTF. DNA of the CDR3: TGCGCCAGCAGCCCCTGGACTCACTCTGGGGCCAACGTCCTGACTTTC. V is TRBV5-1 and J is TRBJ2-6, with D possibly TRBD2 on 5 matching bases. The CDR3 covers 16 residues. Germline-derived CDR1 and CDR2 are SGHRS and YFSETQ. Trimming left V 4 bases short and J 0 bases short, with 11 bases between.

This clonotype has a count of ten or more. CDR3 protein: CAISPTGAVNTEAFF. In nucleotides, the CDR3 is TGTGCCATCAGCCCTACAGGGGCCGTGAACACTGAAGCTTTCTTT. The chain joins TRBV10-3 to TRBJ1-1; 7 bases match TRBD1. With V trimmed by 6 bases and J by 0 bases, 7 bases remained unmatched. Germline-derived CDR1 and CDR2 are ENHRY and SYGVKD. The CDR3 runs to 15 residues.

The chain uses TRBV7-6 and TRBJ2-7; possibly TRBD2 for D (5 bases). Germline V gene lookup returns CDR1 SGHVS and CDR2 FNYEAQ. V lost 5 bases, J lost 0 bases, and 17 bases lay in between. The CDR3 totals 16 residues. This CDR3 reads CASSPGGRTSSYEQYF. The CDR3 DNA reads TGTGCCAGCAGCCCAGGAGGACGTACGAGCTCCTACGAGCAGTACTTC.